These T cell receptor beta chains were read from a single sample in a study of vaccination effects on CD4 cells after COVID-19. The repertoire was sequenced with immunoSEQ multiplex PCR; TCRdb's copy has only in-frame clones and lacks some. The sample has 55,000 or so clones, roughly 70% seen once. For these receptors, no antigen is known. Specimen: CD4+ T cells from PBMCs cultured with SARS-CoV-2 spike peptides, collected before COVID-19 vaccination. These receptors came from a human donor who received a COVID-19 vaccine. The CDR3 runs from the conserved cysteine through the conserved F or W. The D gene is left open where the match is weak. Expanded clones are given a class, and other clones once, few, many or no size at all.

V gene: TRBV19; D gene: TRBD1; J gene: TRBJ1-4; clone size: -; CDR3 DNA: TGTGCCAGTAGTAAACCCGGGACAGGGGATGAAAAACTGTTTTTT; CDR3 protein: CASSKPGTGDEKLFF
V gene: TRBV25-1; D gene: TRBD2; J gene: TRBJ2-5; clone size: -; CDR3 DNA: TGTGCAACCGGGACTAGCGGGGGGGCTACGGAGACCCAGTACTTC; CDR3 protein: CATGTSGGATETQYF
V gene: TRBV7-2; D gene: -; J gene: TRBJ2-1; clone size: -; CDR3 DNA: TGTGCCAGCAGCTTAGTAAGGGGTTCCAATGAGCAGTTCTTC; CDR3 protein: CASSLVRGSNEQFF
V gene: TRBV6-5; D gene: -; J gene: TRBJ1-5; clone size: few; CDR3 DNA: TGTGCCAGCAGACAGGGATCCCTTAGCAATCAGCCCCAGCATTTT; CDR3 protein: CASRQGSLSNQPQHF
V gene: TRBV5-1; D gene: TRBD1; J gene: TRBJ2-1; clone size: -; CDR3 DNA: TGCGCCAGCAGCTTGGGGGACAGGGGAATAAGTGAGCAGTTCTTC; CDR3 protein: CASSLGDRGISEQFF
V gene: TRBV2; D gene: -; J gene: TRBJ1-1; clone size: -; CDR3 DNA: TGTGCCAGCAGGAAGGAGTGGGGCGTGAACACTGAAGCTTTCTTT; CDR3 protein: CASRKEWGVNTEAFF
V gene: TRBV5-6; D gene: -; J gene: TRBJ2-7; clone size: -; CDR3 DNA: TGTGCCAGCAGCTTGGTAGTTAGTTCCTACGAGCAGTACTTC; CDR3 protein: CASSLVVSSYEQYF
V gene: TRBV7-8; D gene: TRBD2; J gene: TRBJ2-7; clone size: -; CDR3 DNA: TGTGCCAGCAGCCTTGTTTTCCCGGGACTAGCGGGAGGCACCTCCTACGAGCAGTACTTC; CDR3 protein: CASSLVFPGLAGGTSYEQYF
V gene: TRBV3-1/TRBV3-2; D gene: TRBD2; J gene: TRBJ2-5; clone size: -; CDR3 DNA: TGTGCCAGCAGCCGGGTCGGGGGGAGGCGGGAGACCCAGTACTTC; CDR3 protein: CASSRVGGRRETQYF
V gene: TRBV20-1; D gene: TRBD1; J gene: TRBJ1-1; clone size: -; CDR3 DNA: TGCAGTGCTAGTGACAGGGCATGGGGCACTGAAGCTTTCTTT; CDR3 protein: CSASDRAWGTEAFF
V gene: TRBV2; D gene: -; J gene: TRBJ1-3; clone size: -; CDR3 DNA: TGTGCCAGCAGGCCGACCGACTCTGGAAACACCATATATTTT; CDR3 protein: CASRPTDSGNTIYF
V gene: TRBV6-5; D gene: -; J gene: TRBJ1-3; clone size: -; CDR3 DNA: TGTGCCAGCAGGCAGGGATCTGGAAACACCATATATTTT; CDR3 protein: CASRQGSGNTIYF
V gene: TRBV6-6; D gene: -; J gene: TRBJ1-1; clone size: -; CDR3 DNA: TGTGCCAGCAGTTCACACCCAAGTGGGACTGAAGCTTTCTTT; CDR3 protein: CASSSHPSGTEAFF
V gene: TRBV7-9; D gene: -; J gene: TRBJ2-5; clone size: -; CDR3 DNA: TGTGCCAGCAGCTTACGTAGTCCCGGGGAGACCCAGTACTTC; CDR3 protein: CASSLRSPGETQYF
V gene: TRBV11-2; D gene: -; J gene: TRBJ2-1; clone size: -; CDR3 DNA: TGTGCCAGCAGCTTACGGCAGCATGAGCAGTTCTTC; CDR3 protein: CASSLRQHEQFF
V gene: TRBV28; D gene: -; J gene: TRBJ1-1; clone size: -; CDR3 DNA: TGTGCCAGCAGACGTGTGAACACTGAAGCTTTCTTT; CDR3 protein: CASRRVNTEAFF
V gene: TRBV27; D gene: -; J gene: TRBJ1-6; clone size: -; CDR3 DNA: TGTGCCAGCAGTTTACGGGGCAGCTCCTATAATTCACCCCTCCACTTT; CDR3 protein: CASSLRGSSYNSPLHF
V gene: TRBV6-5; D gene: -; J gene: TRBJ1-1; clone size: few; CDR3 DNA: TGTGCCAGCAGTCCCGGAGGGGTCACTGAAGCTTTCTTT; CDR3 protein: CASSPGGVTEAFF
V gene: TRBV7-9; D gene: -; J gene: TRBJ1-2; clone size: few; CDR3 DNA: TGTGCCAGCAGCTCTACAGGACTTTCACCTAACTATGGCTACACCTTC; CDR3 protein: CASSSTGLSPNYGYTF
V gene: TRBV5-4; D gene: -; J gene: TRBJ1-1; clone size: -; CDR3 DNA: TGTGCCAGCCACAGACCCCAGGGAGGCACTGAAGCTTTCTTT; CDR3 protein: CASHRPQGGTEAFF
V gene: TRBV2; D gene: -; J gene: TRBJ2-7; clone size: few; CDR3 DNA: TGTGCCAGCAGTGAAGGGGCCCCCTACGGCCAGTACTTC; CDR3 protein: CASSEGAPYGQYF